This section outlines one T cell receptor (beta chain) sequence together with its context. The antigen it binds to is not known. Base qualities are not recorded, but no much larger clone differs from it by a single base. The data derive from a study of cytomegalovirus exposure and HLA in healthy donors (dated by TCRdb to the late 2010s). Study-level background: A later analysis indicated that the 95 to 150 validation repertoires were generated on the platform also employed for the 700 or so repertoires of the first cohort. Besides the first cohort of roughly 700 subjects, a separate validation cohort made up of over 95 different subjects was used. To predict cytomegalovirus infection status, the study combined high-throughput TCR immunosequencing, statistical association of individual TCRs with disease status, and machine learning. The study aimed to test whether cataloging public T cell receptors could reveal signatures of past pathogen exposure. Overall results and qualifications from the work: In the study, some 180 TCR beta chains were listed as associated with cytomegalovirus. Most TCR sequences were seen in very few donors, while some public TCRs were found in many individuals. The authors suggested that the approach could potentially be generalized to other disease states and immunological phenotypes. In a later analysis, TCRs clustered in the first cohort were found to also tend to co-occur in the approximately 120 validation repertoires, with approximately 93% of cluster scores above 0. In vitro tests confirmed that a few of the cytomegalovirus-associated TCR beta chains recognize cytomegalovirus antigens. In both the original and validation cohorts, the classifier was reported to diagnose cytomegalovirus status with high specificity and sensitivity. A later analysis had no HLA typing for the validation cohort, so co-occurrence there was scored across all 130 or so repertoires.

The CDR3 spans 15 residues, from the cysteine through the phenylalanine. The only DNA kept is the CDR3, 45 bases in frame from the first base. From a lookup of the germline V gene, CDR1 and CDR2 are SGHRS and YFSETQ. Trimming takes 4 bases from V and 4 bases from J, and the germline ends sit 15 bases apart. Receptor libraries were prepared by the immunoSEQ multiplex PCR assay. On the authors' methods: To diagnose cytomegalovirus status from the catalog of TCR beta chain sequences, a statistical classification framework was built. As stored in TCRdb, this immuneACCESS dataset retains in-frame rearrangements with V and J assigned. A fraction of the clones does not appear; measured against another copy, unresolved V genes explain less than half of the discrepancy, and the remainder lacks a known reason. V and J calls and clone size are those listed in that table; D and trimming were worked out from the DNA. The sample has roughly 130,000 clones on record, approximately 91% of them singletons. About 1.5% of the sample rests with the top ten.

The donors were included in the validation cohort of some 110 subjects, a group kept apart from the roughly 730-subject first cohort. The sequence was collected from a man younger than 40 in good health and CMV-seronegative. Here the chain combines TRBV5-1 and TRBJ2-1; the best D guess is TRBD2, with 5 bases matching. Sequencing used PBMCs. The DNA reads TGCGCCAGCAGCCCGAGCGGAACCCAATACAATGAGCAGTTCTTC. It specifies CASSPSGTQYNEQFF.